The 27 T cell receptor beta chains below were found in one sample sequenced in a study of blood T cell repertoires in COVID-19. Generated by immunoSEQ multiplex PCR, the TCRdb table keeps only in-frame clones and is missing some. The table has roughly 230,000 clones, around 83% seen once; the top ten hold 8.6%. Source material: peripheral blood. The source is a man aged 40-55 years with active or convalescent COVID-19.

The chain couples TRBV6-6 to TRBJ1-3; TRBD1 matches 9 bases. The V and J ends lost 5 bases and 3 bases, in that order; junction bases with no gene match: 5. Germline CDR1 and CDR2: MNHNY and SVGAGI (reference sequence). This CDR3 has 15 amino acids. Here the CDR3 DNA reads TGTGCCAGCAGTCCCCGACAGGGGGGTGGAAACACCATATATTTT. It codes for CASSPRQGGGNTIYF.

J is TRBJ1-5 and V is TRBV30, with 8 bases aligning to TRBD1. This CDR3 comprises 14 residues. Trimming removed 1 base from V and 5 bases from J; junction bases left unmatched: 4. Germline loops: CDR1 GTSNPN, CDR2 SVGIG (reference sequence). The CDR3 sequence is CAWSATGQDQPQHF. The CDR3 DNA sequence: TGTGCCTGGAGTGCCACGGGACAGGATCAGCCCCAGCATTTT.

The V gene is TRBV28, the J gene TRBJ2-3, with D perhaps matching TRBD1 (5 bases). With 6 bases removed from V and 4 bases from J, the gap between germline ends came to 14 bases. This CDR3 is 14 amino acids long. CDR1 is MDHEN, CDR2 SYDVKM, per germline. The CDR3 protein is CASSRGDSADTQYF. The CDR3 coding sequence is TGTGCCAGCAGCCGAGGTGACAGCGCAGATACGCAGTATTTT.

The chain combines TRBV6-5 with TRBJ2-5, with D hard to call. The CDR3 spans 14 residues. Per the germline V gene, CDR1 is MNHEY and CDR2 is SVGAGI. V was trimmed by 0 bases and J by 5 bases, leaving 10 bases between them. The CDR3 loop reads CASSYSERVETQYF. CDR3 coding DNA: TGTGCCAGCAGTTACTCGGAGCGAGTCGAGACCCAGTACTTC.

This clone appeared once. The chain carries TRBV20-1 and TRBJ1-2; 7 positions agree with TRBD1. CDR3 length: 12 amino acids. The trim removed 8 bases at V and 4 bases at J, leaving 7 bases unmatched. CDR1 is DFQATT, CDR2 SNEGSKA, per germline (reference sequence). This CDR3 reads CSTNDRVYGYTF. The CDR3 DNA reads TGCAGTACTAATGACAGGGTCTATGGCTACACCTTC.

The V call is TRBV2, the J call TRBJ2-5; D unclear. The CDR3 is 12 amino acids. Trimming left V 2 bases short and J 5 bases short, with 6 bases between. Germline CDR1 and CDR2: SNHLY and FYNNEI. CDR3 sequence reads: CASSERWETQYF. The CDR3 DNA is TGTGCCAGCAGTGAACGGTGGGAGACCCAGTACTTC.

The chain joins TRBV7-3 to TRBJ2-3, with 11 positions matching TRBD2. The CDR3 consists of 16 residues. Trimming took 5 bases from V and 4 from J; bases not matched to a gene: 8. The germline V gene has CDR1 SGHTA and CDR2 FQGTGA. The CDR3 DNA sequence: TGTGCCAGCAGCATGCAAACTAGCGGGAGTGCAGATACGCAGTATTTT. Translating gives CASSMQTSGSADTQYF.

The chain combines TRBV2 with TRBJ1-5; no definite D call. V was cut by 7 bases and J by 0 bases, with 10 bases left in between. CDR1 and CDR2 from the germline V gene are SNHLY and FYNNEI. The CDR3 is made up of 14 amino acids. DNA for the CDR3: TGTGCCAGCAACGCGGAGTATAGCAATCAGCCCCAGCATTTT. It is translated as CASNAEYSNQPQHF.

The chain combines TRBV12-3 or TRBV12-4 with TRBJ1-5; TRBD1 might be the D (6 bases). Trimming removed 5 bases from V and 5 bases from J, with 10 bases in between. The CDR3 is 13 residues long. This CDR3 reads CASSPDSYQPQHF. The CDR3 region has the DNA TGTGCCAGCAGTCCGGACAGCTATCAGCCCCAGCATTTT.

The chain employs TRBV6-5 and TRBJ2-3, with D possibly TRBD2 on 6 matching bases. V dropped 6 bases and J dropped 0 bases, with 7 bases sitting between them. CDR1 MNHEY and CDR2 SVGAGI come from the germline V gene. CDR3 length: 13 amino acids. CDR3: CASRRGSTDTQYF. For the CDR3, the DNA is TGTGCCAGCAGACGGGGGAGCACAGATACGCAGTATTTT.

This clone has just a few counts. The rearrangement uses TRBV30 and TRBJ1-2, with D unclear. Trimming took off 2 bases at V and 8 bases at J, with 12 bases between the two ends. Germline V lookup: CDR1 GTSNPN, CDR2 SVGIG (reference sequence). This CDR3 spans 12 amino acids. Written as DNA, the CDR3 is TGTGCCTGGAGTAGGGAGGCGGGCGGCTACACCTTC. Protein sequence: CAWSREAGGYTF.

This chain uses TRBV11-2 with TRBJ2-7; a possible D gene is TRBD2 (5 bases). The V and J ends lost 3 bases and 3 bases respectively, with 15 bases between them. In germline, CDR1 is SGHAT, CDR2 FQNNGV. This CDR3 has 15 amino acids. CDR3 protein: CASSLAGVVYYEQYF. The CDR3 DNA is TGTGCCAGCAGCTTGGCCGGGGTCGTCTACTACGAGCAGTACTTC.

The chain is built from TRBV7-9 and TRBJ1-5; D is unresolved. This CDR3 comprises 16 residues. V dropped 5 bases and J dropped 1 base, with 15 bases sitting between them. Germline V CDR1 and CDR2: SEHNR, FQNEAQ (reference sequence). The CDR3 DNA sequence: TGTGCCAGCAGCCTCGACCCGGGTTTAAGCAATCAGCCCCAGCATTTT. This gives the protein CASSLDPGLSNQPQHF.

This clone was seen only once. The V gene is TRBV6-2 or TRBV6-3, the J gene TRBJ2-7; 10 bases match TRBD2. This CDR3 has 16 amino acids. Germline V CDR1 and CDR2: MNHEY, SVGEGT. V was pared by 6 bases and J by 1 base, with 9 bases of the junction left unmatched. CDR3 sequence: CASSFPSGGVSYEQYF. DNA of the CDR3: TGTGCCAGCAGCTTTCCCAGCGGGGGGGTTTCCTACGAGCAGTACTTC.

The rearrangement links TRBV7-3 to TRBJ2-1; D perhaps matches TRBD2 (6 bases). The CDR3 is 15 residues long. The V end lost 2 bases, the J end lost 5 bases, and 13 bases lay between the germline ends. The germline V gene has CDR1 SGHTA and CDR2 FQGTGA. The CDR3 DNA reads TGTGCCAGCAGCTTACAGGGCGGGAACCACAATGAGCAGTTCTTC. Amino acids: CASSLQGGNHNEQFF.

The J gene is TRBJ1-1, the V gene TRBV7-9; D remains unclear. CDR1 is SEHNR and CDR2 is FQNEAQ in the germline V gene (reference sequence). Trimming shortened V by 0 bases and J by 5 bases, and 7 bases separated the two germline ends. CDR3 length equals 13 residues. The CDR3 coding sequence is TGTGCCAGCAGCTTAGCGCAGGTTACTGAAGCTTTCTTT. Protein product: CASSLAQVTEAFF.

This chain connects TRBV5-1 to TRBJ2-5, with D perhaps matching TRBD1 (5 bases). Germline V lookup: CDR1 SGHRS, CDR2 YFSETQ. Trimming pared 0 bases from V and 2 bases from J, leaving 17 bases between. The CDR3 is 17 residues long. The DNA for the CDR3 is TGCGCCAGCAGCTTGGGGCCTCAGGGTTTTGGGCAAGAGACCCAGTACTTC. Protein product: CASSLGPQGFGQETQYF.

V and J are TRBV5-6 and TRBJ2-7; 7 bases fit TRBD2. In germline, CDR1 is SGHDT, CDR2 YYEEEE. The length of the CDR3 is 15 residues. V lost 3 bases, J lost 0 bases, and 6 bases stayed unmatched. DNA of the CDR3: TGTGCCAGCAGCTCCCAGGGAGGGAGCTCCTACGAGCAGTACTTC. It codes for CASSSQGGSSYEQYF.

The chain has TRBV29-1 and TRBJ1-5; D call uncertain. The V gene's germline CDR1 is SQVTM and CDR2 ANQGSEA. V dropped 7 bases and J dropped 0 bases, with 13 bases sitting between them. CDR3 size: 14 residues. The CDR3 DNA follows: TGCAGCGCTTCCACAGACTATAGCAATCAGCCCCAGCATTTT. Residues: CSASTDYSNQPQHF.

This rearrangement joins TRBV9 to TRBJ2-2; the match to TRBD2 covers 8 bases. This CDR3 comprises 16 residues. Germline V CDR1 and CDR2: SGDLS, YYNGEE. Trimming removed 4 bases from V and 1 base from J; junction bases left unmatched: 6. CDR3: CASSLQAGENTGELFF. The CDR3 DNA sequence: TGTGCCAGCAGCCTTCAAGCGGGGGAGAACACCGGGGAGCTGTTTTTT.

A few counts support this clone. The chain carries TRBV30 and TRBJ1-1, with no clear D. The CDR3 length is 12 residues. V was shortened by 2 bases and J by 7 bases, with 11 bases between the two germline ends. From germline, CDR1 is GTSNPN and CDR2 SVGIG (reference sequence). The CDR3 here is CAWSSQENEAFF. As DNA, the CDR3 is TGTGCCTGGAGTAGCCAGGAAAATGAAGCTTTCTTT. Combining the CDR3 with reference TRBV30 and TRBJ1-1 gives the whole variable domain SQTIHQWPATLVQPVGSPLSLECTVEGTSNPNLYWYRQAAGRGLQLLFYSVGIGQISSEVPQNLSASRPQDRQFILSSKKLLLSDSGFYLCAWSSQENEAFFGQGTRLTVV.

V usage is TRBV3-1 (or the pseudogene TRBV3-2) and J usage is TRBJ2-7; D gene unclear. Germline-derived CDR1 and CDR2 are LGHDT and YNNKEL (reference sequence). With 1 base removed from V and 5 bases from J, the gap between germline ends came to 3 bases. The CDR3 runs 11 residues. The CDR3 DNA reads as TGTGCCAGCAGCCAAGGAGACGAGCAGTACTTC. Translated, it gives CASSQGDEQYF.

This chain joins TRBV11-1 and TRBJ2-5; a possible D gene is TRBD2 (6 bases). The CDR3 runs 15 residues. Trimming took 4 bases from V and 5 from J, leaving 17 bases between them. Looked up from germline, CDR1 is SGHAT and CDR2 is FQDESV (reference sequence). The CDR3 DNA reads TGTGCCAGCAGCTCCCCAAACCCTAGCGCGGAGACCCAGTACTTC. It translates to CASSSPNPSAETQYF.

V and J are TRBV18 and TRBJ2-7; 7 bases are a match to TRBD1. The ends lost 3 bases at V and 4 bases at J; junction bases unmatched: 9. This CDR3 has 15 amino acids. Looked up from germline, CDR1 is KGHSH and CDR2 is LQKENI. The CDR3 here is CASSPGTVPLYEQYF. The CDR3 nucleotides are TGTGCCAGCTCACCGGGGACAGTCCCACTTTACGAGCAGTACTTC.

The rearrangement links TRBV6-5 to TRBJ1-1; D not certain. V was cut by 8 bases and J by 1 base, with 17 bases left in between. Germline-derived CDR1 and CDR2 are MNHEY and SVGAGI. This CDR3 region has 15 residues. CDR3 sequence: CASVGLGWQNTEAFF. Here the CDR3 DNA reads TGTGCCAGCGTTGGACTGGGGTGGCAGAACACTGAAGCTTTCTTT.

This clone was seen at least ten times. The rearrangement joins TRBV3-1 (or the pseudogene TRBV3-2) to TRBJ2-5; perhaps TRBD2 as D (5 bases). The CDR3 loop spans 13 amino acids. Looked up from germline, CDR1 is LGHDT and CDR2 is YNNKEL (reference sequence). Trimming left V 6 bases short and J 0 bases short, with 8 bases between. Here the CDR3 DNA reads TGTGCCAGCAGAACGGACTACCAAGAGACCCAGTACTTC. Its protein product is CASRTDYQETQYF.

This clone was seen just once. The J gene is TRBJ2-1, the V gene TRBV6-6; TRBD2 is a possible D gene (5 bases). The germline V gene has CDR1 MNHNY and CDR2 SVGAGI (reference sequence). The length of the CDR3 is 15 residues. Trimming removed 0 bases at V and 0 bases at J, with 6 bases between. The CDR3 region is CASSYSRGSYNEQFF. In nucleotides, the CDR3 is TGTGCCAGCAGTTACTCTCGGGGCTCCTACAATGAGCAGTTCTTC.